Presented here are 14 T cell receptor beta chains from one specimen sequenced in a study of T-cell memory formation after mild COVID-19. MiXCR was run by TCRdb on the 5' RACE reads, yielding one entry per CDR3 protein. The sample has 200,000 to 250,000 distinct CDR3 sequences; 15% are singletons. Sequencing input: PBMCs or a T cell subset sorted from them (not recorded which). The origin of the receptors is an adult woman who had mild COVID-19 (a few samples of this study predate the infection). Cell type and time point are not known.

Regarding this clonotype: The DNA is left out, because the CDR3 cannot be placed on it with certainty; the CDR3 is given as TCRdb lists it. V is TRBV23-1 and J is TRBJ2-2. TRBV23-1 is an ORF, with its function uncertain. The CDR3 is made up of 15 amino acids, end residues included. This CDR3 is CASSQSGVTPGSCFF.

This clonotype has only a few counts. The gene calls are TRBV10-3 and TRBJ2-3; D is possibly TRBD2 (6 bases). Germline assignment: CDR1 ENHRY and CDR2 SYGVKD. V was pared by 6 bases and J by 2 bases, with 12 bases between. The CDR3 loop spans 14 amino acids. The CDR3 bases are TGTGCCATCAGACTAGCAGACAACACAGATACGCAGTATTTT. Amino acid sequence: CAIRLADNTDTQYF.

This clonotype was seen repeatedly, ten times or more. The chain carries TRBV12-5 and TRBJ1-1; perhaps TRBD1 as D (5 bases). Deletions cut 1 base from V and 10 bases from J, with 13 bases between. The CDR3 has 13 residues. The germline V gene has CDR1 LGHNT and CDR2 FRNRAP. This chain's CDR3 is CASGLDSGLSAFF. CDR3 coding DNA: TGTGCTAGTGGTTTGGACTCGGGACTGTCAGCTTTCTTT. Combining the CDR3 with reference TRBV12-5 and TRBJ1-1 gives the whole variable domain DARVTQTPRHKVTEMGQEVTMRCQPILGHNTVFWYRQTMMQGLELLAYFRNRAPLDDSGMPKDRFSAEMPDATLATLKIQPSEPRDSAVYFCASGLDSGLSAFFGQGTRLTVV.

This clonotype was found a few times. This chain uses TRBV12-3 or TRBV12-4 with TRBJ1-3; D is unresolved. This CDR3 spans 16 amino acids. V lost 1 base and J lost 0, with 10 bases in between. The DNA for the CDR3 is TGTGCCAGCAGTTTAGACGGGATCGCCTCTGGAAACACCATATATTTT. Protein: CASSLDGIASGNTIYF.

This clonotype came up once. The rearrangement links TRBV20-1 to TRBJ2-3, with 8 positions matching TRBD1. CDR1 DFQATT and CDR2 SNEGSKA come from the germline V gene (reference sequence). The CDR3 runs to 13 residues. Trimming cost V 6 bases and J 5 bases; bases outside gene matches: 7. The CDR3 here is CSATGGWEDTQYF. In DNA, the CDR3 is TGCAGTGCAACAGGGGGTTGGGAAGATACGCAGTATTTT.

The CDR3 DNA is TGCAGTGCTAGAGAAGGGACAGCCAATGGGCCCCAGCATTTT. Residues: CSAREGTANGPQHF. The chain employs TRBV20-1 and TRBJ1-5; 7 positions match TRBD1. The length of the CDR3 is 14 residues. Germline V CDR1 and CDR2: DFQATT, SNEGSKA (reference sequence). J gave up 9 bases and V 0 bases, and 8 bases lay outside the gene matches.

This clonotype has a handful of counts. This chain uses TRBV18 with TRBJ2-1; unclear D gene. CDR3 length equals 14 residues. Trimming removed 10 bases from V and 6 bases from J, with 19 bases in between. The germline gives CDR1 KGHSH, CDR2 LQKENI. Here the CDR3 DNA reads TGTGCCACCACTTCCGGTGGAGCCGGCAATGAGCAGTTCTTC. Protein product: CATTSGGAGNEQFF.

This clonotype showed up just a few times. This rearrangement joins TRBV4-3 to TRBJ1-1, with D hard to call. Trimming took 0 bases from V and 0 from J, leaving 8 bases between them. The CDR3 length is 15 residues. Germline V lookup: CDR1 LGHNA, CDR2 YSLEER. The CDR3 DNA reads TGCGCCAGCAGCCAAGAGGCCAGTTTGAACACTGAAGCTTTCTTT. Encoded protein: CASSQEASLNTEAFF.

This clonotype was observed a few times. J is TRBJ1-1 and V is TRBV4-3; TRBD1 might be the D (6 bases). CDR3 size: 15 residues. Germline CDR1 LGHNA, CDR2 YSLEER. The V and J ends lost 1 base and 0 bases respectively, with 9 bases between them. This chain's CDR3 is CASSQGRTVNTEAFF. The CDR3 DNA sequence: TGCGCCAGCAGCCAAGGGAGGACAGTGAACACTGAAGCTTTCTTT.

This clonotype was seen only a few times. The genes are TRBV7-9 and TRBJ2-3; D is uncertain. The V gene lost 2 bases and the J gene lost 2 bases, with 11 bases spanning the gap. Germline V lookup: CDR1 SEHNR, CDR2 FQNEAQ (reference sequence). This CDR3 is built from 15 residues. Here the CDR3 reads CASSLSSLLTDTQYF. The CDR3 bases are TGTGCCAGCAGCTTATCGTCACTCCTCACAGATACGCAGTATTTT.

This clonotype was seen a few times. The CDR3 DNA sequence: TGTGCCAGCAGCTTAAGGGGTCGCGGTCGGCAGGGGCAAGAGACCCAGTACTTC. It translates to CASSLRGRGRQGQETQYF. The chain uses TRBV7-3 and TRBJ2-5; D might be TRBD1 (6 bases). The CDR3 totals 18 residues. V gave up 1 base and J gave up 2 bases, with 20 bases separating them. Germline CDR1 and CDR2: SGHTA and FQGTGA. The full variable domain, in which reference TRBV7-3 and TRBJ2-5 provide the parts outside the CDR3, is GAGVSQTPSNKVTEKGKYVELRCDPISGHTALYWYRQSLGQGPEFLIYFQGTGAADDSGLPNDRFFAVRPEGSVSTLKIQRTERGDSAVYLCASSLRGRGRQGQETQYFGPGTRLLVL.

The chain links TRBV11-2 to TRBJ1-5; the D gene is possibly TRBD1 (5 bases). Germline CDR1 and CDR2: SGHAT and FQNNGV. The CDR3 contains 15 residues. With 6 bases removed from V and 2 bases from J, the gap between germline ends came to 14 bases. CDR3 bases: TGTGCCAGCAGTGTGGGGCCCGATCGCAATCAGCCCCAGCATTTT. Protein sequence: CASSVGPDRNQPQHF.

This clonotype was observed once. This chain links TRBV20-1 with TRBJ2-7; D is undetermined. The CDR3 spans 13 residues. Germline V lookup: CDR1 DFQATT, CDR2 SNEGSKA (reference sequence). V lost 0 bases to trimming and J lost 3 bases, with 9 bases between them. The CDR3 DNA reads as TGCAGTGCTAGAGATCCTGCCTACTACGAGCAGTACTTC. Its protein is CSARDPAYYEQYF.

J is TRBJ2-7 and V is TRBV6-2 or TRBV6-3; 11 nucleotides align to TRBD1. V trimming: 8 bases; J trimming: 6 bases; junction bases outside the gene matches: 9. CDR3 length equals 14 residues. Per germline, CDR1 MNHEY and CDR2 SVGEGT. The CDR3: CASEGGQGAFEQYF. Written as DNA, the CDR3 is TGTGCCAGCGAGGGAGGACAGGGGGCTTTCGAGCAGTACTTC.